This T cell receptor (beta chain) was sequenced in a study of blood T cells in healthy people across ages. About this clonotype: No antigen is known for it.

The germline V gene encodes CDR1 MGHRA and CDR2 YSYEKL. This CDR3 is built from 16 residues. The V and J ends lost 1 base and 0 bases respectively, with 11 bases between them. A J-beta primer mix and a sample-barcoded 5' primer were used in a second PCR of about 7 to 12 cycles. Each CDR3 protein is one row after TCRdb ran MiXCR on the 5' RACE reads. The sample holds around 1.5 million distinct CDR3 sequences, roughly 64% seen once. Findings of the study overall: Measured against age, TCR beta diversity per million T cells decreased in a roughly linear manner.

This chain joins TRBV4-1 and TRBJ2-3; D remains ambiguous. Sequenced: blood. This clonotype was obtained from a man aged 18-30 years in good health. CDR3 residues: CASSQGSSLSTDTQYF. As DNA, the CDR3 is TGCGCCAGCAGCCAAGGGAGTAGTCTAAGCACAGATACGCAGTATTTT.